Presented here are 5 T cell receptor beta chains from one specimen sequenced in a study of tumor-infiltrating lymphocytes in primary liver carcinoma. Unsorted whole blood yielded the blood RNA, and germline DNA was also extracted. A constant-region primer primed TCR beta cDNA synthesis from 500 to 550 ng of total RNA. Employing slightly modified ARM-PCR, three nested multiplex PCR rounds were run, and these gave rise to the TCR beta libraries. Two initial PCR rounds of around 10 cycles each paired TRBV1-TRBV30 forward primers with a C-beta reverse primer. TCRdb independently ran MiXCR on the multiplex PCR reads; one entry per CDR3 protein. The sample includes 300,000 to 350,000 distinct CDR3 sequences, 65% of them seen just once. The sequenced sample consisted of peripheral blood. All receptors come from a middle-aged man with primary liver carcinoma and hepatitis B virus infection.

This clonotype is a singleton in its sample. Relative to the germline gene, one junction end is altered; a read error may explain this. The rearrangement joins TRBV12-3 or TRBV12-4 to TRBJ1-2; 12 nucleotides align to TRBD1. The CDR3 contains 17 residues. CDR3 protein: CASSSAGDRGRVYGYTF. The CDR3 bases are TGTGCTAGCAGTTCTGCAGGGGACAGGGGGCGCGTCTATGGCTACACCTTC.

Details on this clonotype: At one end, the junction sequence differs from germline, possibly due to a read error. This chain joins TRBV4-2 and TRBJ2-7, with 8 bases aligning to TRBD2. This CDR3 has 15 amino acids. The germline V gene has CDR1 LGHNA and CDR2 YNFKEQ. The CDR3 DNA follows: TGTGCCAGCAGCCGAGGATTAGCGGGACTCCACGACCAGTACTTC. Protein product: CASSRGLAGLHDQYF.

Comments on this clonotype: A much larger clone differs by one base, so this may be a read error. The V and J genes are TRBV10-1 and TRBJ2-5; TRBD2 is a possible D gene (6 bases). Trimming took off 5 bases at V and 2 bases at J, with 27 bases between the two ends. Germline CDR1 reads WNHNN; CDR2 reads SYGVQD (reference sequence). The CDR3 spans 19 residues. CDR3 amino acids: CASSPITPGTPTGQETQYF. CDR3 nucleotides: TGCGCCAGCAGTCCAATTACTCCCGGGACTCCGACGGGACAAGAGACCCAGTACTTC.

As to this clonotype: Since the CDR3 does not end with the conserved phenylalanine or tryptophan, this likely comes from a read error. V gene TRBV11-3 combines with J gene TRBJ1-2; D unresolved. Trimming took off 1 base at V and 8 bases at J, with 23 bases between the two ends. The germline gives CDR1 SGHNT, CDR2 YENEEA. The CDR3 is 17 amino acids. CDR3 amino acids: CASSLVRADFIPSGYTL. CDR3 in DNA: TGTGCCAGCAGCTTAGTACGGGCAGACTTTATACCCTCGGGCTACACCCTC.

The chain carries TRBV5-1 and TRBJ2-5, with 9 bases aligning to TRBD1. The CDR3 has 13 amino acids. CDR1 and CDR2 (germline): SGHRS, YFSETQ. V was pared by 6 bases and J by 4 bases, with 4 bases of the junction left unmatched. This chain's CDR3 is CASTRGQGETQYF. CDR3 in DNA: TGCGCCAGCACCCGGGGACAGGGAGAGACCCAGTACTTC.